One sample yielded the 27 T cell receptor beta chains listed below, sequenced in a study of Ad26.COV2.S vaccination and SARS-CoV-2 variants. Clones were read by immunoSEQ multiplex PCR, and TCRdb kept only the in-frame ones, dropping some. The profile shows some 410,000 clones, approximately 90% of them singletons. The treatment: around 19 received Ad26.COV2.S at low or high dose, single or two shots; about 5 received placebo; per-sample allocation not given. Samples came from day 63 after the first vaccine or placebo injection. The starting material was peripheral blood, obtained in a trial of Ad26.COV2.S vaccine versus placebo. The receptors shown here come from a person between 18 and 65 years old who received the Ad26.COV2.S COVID-19 vaccine or a placebo.

This clone has more than one count but fewer than ten. The chain couples TRBV7-2 to TRBJ2-4; D is ambiguous. Germline V gene data show CDR1 as SGHTA and CDR2 as FQGNSA. Between the trimmed V and J ends, which lost 5 bases and 0 bases, there was a span of 8 bases. CDR3 length: 14 amino acids. CDR3 in DNA: TGTGCCAGCAGCCTCAATATAGCCAAAAACATTCAGTACTTC. Translation: CASSLNIAKNIQYF.

The chain links TRBV7-9 to TRBJ1-3, with D possibly being TRBD1 (5 bases). The V gene lost 5 bases and the J gene lost 0 bases, with 14 bases spanning the gap. This CDR3 spans 16 amino acids. CDR1 SEHNR and CDR2 FQNEAQ come from the germline V gene (reference sequence). CDR3 amino acids: CASSQSGLLSGNTIYF. CDR3 DNA: TGTGCCAGCAGCCAATCGGGACTGCTCTCTGGAAACACCATATATTTT.

The V gene is TRBV12-3 or TRBV12-4, the J gene TRBJ2-7; TRBD1 aligns across 11 bases. CDR3 length: 13 amino acids. The J segment lost 3 bases and the V segment lost 6 bases, leaving 1 base of the junction unmatched. The CDR3 region has the DNA TGTGCCAGCAGGGGGACAGGGGGCTACGAGCAGTACTTC. Residues: CASRGTGGYEQYF.

This sequence joins TRBV21-1 and TRBJ2-3; the table's D call TRBD2 went unverified against the DNA. TRBV21-1 is deemed a pseudogene. CDR3 length equals 16 residues. The CDR3 region has the DNA TGTGCCAGCAGCAAAGTAACGGGGGGTTTGGCAGATACGCAGTATTTT. It yields the protein CASSKVTGGLADTQYF.

This chain uses TRBV11-2 with TRBJ1-1; D might be TRBD1 (5 bases). V was clipped by 1 base and J by 2 bases, with 11 bases between them. CDR1 SGHAT and CDR2 FQNNGV come from the germline V gene. CDR3 size: 15 residues. The CDR3 is CASSLGARVNTEAFF. CDR3 sequence (DNA): TGTGCCAGCAGCTTAGGGGCCAGGGTCAACACTGAAGCTTTCTTT.

The chain carries TRBV3-1 (or the pseudogene TRBV3-2) and TRBJ2-3; D uncertain. Trimming took 0 bases from V and 3 from J, leaving 10 bases between them. The CDR3 is 15 residues long. Germline V lookup: CDR1 LGHDT, CDR2 YNNKEL (reference sequence). The CDR3 nucleotides are TGTGCCAGCAGCCAAGAAAAGGGCAGAACAGATACGCAGTATTTT. It translates to CASSQEKGRTDTQYF.

This chain joins TRBV15 and TRBJ1-6; the match to TRBD1 covers 10 bases. The germline CDR1 and CDR2 sequences are LNHNV and YYDKDF (reference sequence). This CDR3 has 14 residues. V dropped 5 bases and J dropped 7; count of bases not matched to a gene: 2. The CDR3 loop reads CATSGDRGNSPLHF. DNA of the CDR3: TGTGCCACCAGCGGGGACAGGGGAAATTCACCCCTCCACTTT.

V is TRBV7-9 and J is TRBJ2-7, with D perhaps matching TRBD2 (5 bases). CDR1 is SEHNR, CDR2 FQNEAQ, per germline (reference sequence). The CDR3 has 11 amino acids. V was cut by 8 bases and J by 0 bases, with 5 bases left in between. The CDR3 loop is CASRDSYEQYF. In nucleotides, the CDR3 is TGTGCCAGCCGGGACTCCTACGAGCAGTACTTC.

The sample holds one count of this clone. The chain carries TRBV10-3 and TRBJ1-5; D ambiguous. The ends were cut back, 8 bases at V and 5 bases at J, with 13 bases in the middle. CDR1 is ENHRY, CDR2 SYGVKD, per germline. The CDR3 spans 13 residues. The CDR3 is CAISGLVDQPQHF. CDR3 DNA sequence: TGTGCCATCTCAGGCCTAGTCGATCAGCCCCAGCATTTT.

This chain connects TRBV28 to TRBJ1-6, with no clear D. Germline CDR1 reads MDHEN; CDR2 reads SYDVKM. The CDR3 has 11 amino acids. Deletions cut 5 bases from V and 10 bases from J, with 6 bases between. This CDR3 is CASSIKSPLHF. CDR3 nucleotide sequence: TGTGCCAGCAGTATAAAATCACCCCTCCACTTT.

The V call is TRBV5-6, the J call TRBJ2-5, with D perhaps TRBD2 (6 bases). The ends were cut back, 4 bases at V and 1 base at J, with 20 bases in the middle. Germline values: CDR1 SGHDT, CDR2 YYEEEE. The CDR3 sequence is 17 residues long. CDR3 residues: CASSLEVWVGGQETQYF. The CDR3 bases are TGTGCCAGCAGCCTGGAGGTGTGGGTGGGGGGCCAAGAGACCCAGTACTTC.

V usage is TRBV15 and J usage is TRBJ2-7; 10 nucleotides align to TRBD2. The ends lost 6 bases at V and 1 base at J; junction bases unmatched: 9. The CDR3 length is 16 residues. The germline CDR1 and CDR2 sequences are LNHNV and YYDKDF (reference sequence). Here the CDR3 reads CATRRLAGVGSYEQYF. The CDR3 DNA reads TGTGCCACCAGACGGCTAGCGGGGGTAGGATCCTACGAGCAGTACTTC.

The chain uses TRBV19 and TRBJ1-4; no firm D call. CDR1 LNHDA and CDR2 SQIVND come from the germline V gene (reference sequence). The CDR3 has 14 residues. Trimming took off 6 bases at V and 0 bases at J, with 8 bases between the two ends. The CDR3 bases are TGTGCCAGTAGCCTCGGAGCAACTAATGAAAAACTGTTTTTT. Residues: CASSLGATNEKLFF.

This rearrangement joins TRBV3-1 (or the pseudogene TRBV3-2) to TRBJ1-6, with D possibly TRBD1 on 5 matching bases. V dropped 2 bases and J dropped 6 bases, with 20 bases sitting between them. Looked up from germline, CDR1 is LGHDT and CDR2 is YNNKEL (reference sequence). This CDR3 has 18 residues. The CDR3 nucleotides are TGTGCCAGCAGCCAAAGTTCCGTATTCCGAGACAGTAATTCACCCCTCCACTTT. Protein product: CASSQSSVFRDSNSPLHF.

In nucleotides, the CDR3 is TGTGCCAGCAGCTCTAGCGGGGGTTACAATGAGCAGTTCTTC. Amino acid sequence: CASSSSGGYNEQFF. The J gene is TRBJ2-1, the V gene TRBV9; TRBD2 aligns across 10 bases. Germline values: CDR1 SGDLS, CDR2 YYNGEE. This CDR3 is 14 amino acids long. The junction had 2 bases not matched to a gene; V was cut back by 4 bases and J by 4 bases.

CDR3 residues: CASSLVSTDNQPQHF. CDR3 bases: TGTGCCAGCAGCTTAGTTTCGACAGACAATCAGCCCCAGCATTTT. V is TRBV7-2 and J is TRBJ1-5; TRBD1 is a possible D gene (5 bases). This CDR3 comprises 15 residues. V was pared by 1 base and J by 3 bases, with 10 bases between. Germline CDR1 reads SGHTA; CDR2 reads FQGNSA.

The J gene is TRBJ1-1, the V gene TRBV19; D is unclear. V was trimmed by 3 bases and J by 1 base, leaving 12 bases between them. This CDR3 is built from 15 residues. Germline assignment: CDR1 LNHDA and CDR2 SQIVND (reference sequence). The CDR3, as DNA: TGTGCCAGTAGTATCGCCGGCGGCAGGAACACTGAAGCTTTCTTT. It is translated as CASSIAGGRNTEAFF.

This rearrangement joins TRBV7-9 to TRBJ2-5, with D possibly TRBD1 on 6 matching bases. Germline CDR1 reads SEHNR; CDR2 reads FQNEAQ (reference sequence). V gave up 1 base and J gave up 5 bases, with 14 bases separating them. CDR3 length: 15 amino acids. In DNA, the CDR3 is TGTGCCAGCAGCTTAGGGACAGCGGTGGGGGAGACCCAGTACTTC. Protein: CASSLGTAVGETQYF.

V is TRBV2 and J is TRBJ1-1, with 7 bases matching TRBD1. The CDR3 has 14 residues. Germline loops: CDR1 SNHLY, CDR2 FYNNEI. The junction had 6 bases not matched to a gene; V was cut back by 7 bases and J by 1 base. In nucleotides, the CDR3 is TGTGCCAGCAAAAACGGACAGGCGAACACTGAAGCTTTCTTT. This gives the protein CASKNGQANTEAFF.

The chain has TRBV15 and TRBJ2-1, with 7 bases lining up with TRBD2. V gave up 4 bases and J gave up 4 bases; unmatched junction bases: 16. This CDR3 is 18 amino acids long. Germline CDR1 is LNHNV and CDR2 is YYDKDF (reference sequence). The CDR3 nucleotides read TGTGCCACCAGCACTACGGGGGGAACTGGCGGAGGATACAATGAGCAGTTCTTC. Residues: CATSTTGGTGGGYNEQFF.

This rearrangement joins TRBV9 to TRBJ2-1, with D uncertain. Trimming took 0 bases from V and 10 from J, leaving 11 bases between them. This CDR3 is 13 amino acids long. In germline, CDR1 is SGDLS, CDR2 YYNGEE. CDR3 amino acids: CASSVAAVGEQFF. In nucleotides, the CDR3 is TGTGCCAGCAGCGTAGCCGCCGTCGGGGAGCAGTTCTTC.

CDR3 in DNA: TGTGCCAGCAGCTTAGAAGGTAACCGGGACTTGCAGTTCTTC. As protein: CASSLEGNRDLQFF. The rearrangement joins TRBV11-2 to TRBJ2-1; D possibly corresponds to TRBD2 (6 bases). The CDR3 extends over 14 amino acids. The V end lost 0 bases, the J end lost 12 bases, and 15 bases lay between the germline ends. The germline CDR1 and CDR2 sequences are SGHAT and FQNNGV.

The CDR3 reads CASAGRGYEQYF. The CDR3 DNA reads TGTGCCTCCGCTGGGAGGGGCTACGAGCAGTACTTC. This chain uses TRBV30 with TRBJ2-7, with 7 bases that match TRBD2. CDR1 and CDR2 (germline): GTSNPN, SVGIG (reference sequence). V shed 7 bases, J shed 3 bases, and the junction held 6 bases outside the gene matches. This CDR3 has 12 residues.

This chain links TRBV12-3 or TRBV12-4 with TRBJ2-7; 11 bases line up with TRBD1. Trimming took 7 bases from V and 6 from J; bases not matched to a gene: 5. This CDR3 is built from 13 residues. The CDR3 DNA is TGTGCCAGCACTTCAGGGACAGGGGGCGAGCAGTACTTC. This sequence encodes CASTSGTGGEQYF.

This clone was observed a few times. The CDR3, as DNA: TGCGCCAGCAGCTTGGTCGGGACAGGGGGATTGCTTTCACCCCTCCACTTT. Protein sequence: CASSLVGTGGLLSPLHF. The chain employs TRBV5-1 and TRBJ1-6; 11 bases match TRBD1. Germline V gene lookup returns CDR1 SGHRS and CDR2 YFSETQ. The CDR3 covers 17 residues. After removal of 0 bases from V and 9 bases from J, the junction contained 8 bases not matched to a gene. Complete variable domain (other parts from reference TRBV5-1 and TRBJ1-6): KAGVTQTPRYLIKTRGQQVTLSCSPISGHRSVSWYQQTPGQGLQFLFEYFSETQRNKGNFPGRFSGRQFSNSRSEMNVSTLELGDSALYLCASSLVGTGGLLSPLHFGNGTRLTVT.

Worth noting for this clone: The junction departs from the called germline gene at one end, perhaps through a read error. This chain joins TRBV7-7 and TRBJ2-2; unclear D gene. The CDR3 covers 15 residues. The germline gives CDR1 SSHAT, CDR2 FNYEAQ (reference sequence). CDR3 nucleotides: TGTGCTAGCAGCCCCCAAGGTGGGGTTACCGGGGAGCTGTTTTTT. As protein: CASSPQGGVTGELFF. The whole variable domain, filled in from reference TRBV7-7 and TRBJ2-2, reads GAGVSQSPRYKVTKRGQDVTLRCDPISSHATLYWYQQALGQGPEFLTYFNYEAQPDKSGLPSDRFSAERPEGSISTLTIQRTEQRDSAMYRCASSPQGGVTGELFFGEGSRLTVL.

The rearrangement joins TRBV7-2 to TRBJ2-5; the D gene is possibly TRBD2 (7 bases). Germline assignment: CDR1 SGHTA and CDR2 FQGNSA. V lost 5 bases and J lost 1, with 14 bases in between. The CDR3 is made up of 15 amino acids. CDR3 coding DNA: TGTGCCAGCAGCCCCAGGGGAGGGGGCCAAGAGACCCAGTACTTC. Its protein is CASSPRGGGQETQYF.